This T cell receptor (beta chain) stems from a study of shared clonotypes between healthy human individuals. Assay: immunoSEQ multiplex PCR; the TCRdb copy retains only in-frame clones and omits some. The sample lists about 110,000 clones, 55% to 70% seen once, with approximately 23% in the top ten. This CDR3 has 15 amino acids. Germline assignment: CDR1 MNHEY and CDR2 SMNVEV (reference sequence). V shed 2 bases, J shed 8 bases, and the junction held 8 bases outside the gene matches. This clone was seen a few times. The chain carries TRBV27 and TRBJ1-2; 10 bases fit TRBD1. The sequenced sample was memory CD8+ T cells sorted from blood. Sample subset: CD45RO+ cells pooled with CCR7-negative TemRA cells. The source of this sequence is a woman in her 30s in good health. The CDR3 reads CASSLATGGAGGYTF. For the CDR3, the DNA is TGTGCCAGCAGTTTAGCGACAGGGGGCGCAGGAGGCTACACCTTC.